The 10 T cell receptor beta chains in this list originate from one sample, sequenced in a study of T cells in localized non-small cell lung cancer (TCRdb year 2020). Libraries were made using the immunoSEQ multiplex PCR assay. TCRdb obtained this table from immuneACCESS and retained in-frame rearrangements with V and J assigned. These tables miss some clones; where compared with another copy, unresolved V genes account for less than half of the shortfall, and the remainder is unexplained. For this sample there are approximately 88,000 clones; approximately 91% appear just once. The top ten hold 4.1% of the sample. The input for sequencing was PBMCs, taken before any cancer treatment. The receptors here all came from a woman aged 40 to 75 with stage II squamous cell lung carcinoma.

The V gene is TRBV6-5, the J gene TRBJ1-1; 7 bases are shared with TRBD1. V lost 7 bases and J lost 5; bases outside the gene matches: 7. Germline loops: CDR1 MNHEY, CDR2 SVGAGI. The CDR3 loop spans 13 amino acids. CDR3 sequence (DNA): TGTGCCAGCACCTGGACAGGAGGGACTGAAGCTTTCTTT. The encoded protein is CASTWTGGTEAFF.

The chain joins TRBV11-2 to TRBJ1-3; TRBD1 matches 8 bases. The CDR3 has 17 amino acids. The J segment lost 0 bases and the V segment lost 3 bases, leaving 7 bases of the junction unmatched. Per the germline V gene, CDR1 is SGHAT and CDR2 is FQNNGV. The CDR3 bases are TGTGCCAGCAGCTTCTCCCGGACAGGGAGCTCTGGAAACACCATATATTTT. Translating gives CASSFSRTGSSGNTIYF.

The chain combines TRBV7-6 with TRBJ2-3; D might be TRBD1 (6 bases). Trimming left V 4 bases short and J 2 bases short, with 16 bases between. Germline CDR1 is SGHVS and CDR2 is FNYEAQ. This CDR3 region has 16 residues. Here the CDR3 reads CASSSPPGQITDTQYF. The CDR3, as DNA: TGTGCCAGCAGCTCTCCACCGGGACAAATCACAGATACGCAGTATTTT. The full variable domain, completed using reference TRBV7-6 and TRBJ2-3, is GAGVSQSPRYKVTKRGQDVALRCDPISGHVSLYWYRQALGQGPEFLTYFNYEAQQDKSGLPNDRFSAERPEGSISTLTIQRTEQRDSAMYRCASSSPPGQITDTQYFGPGTRLTVL.

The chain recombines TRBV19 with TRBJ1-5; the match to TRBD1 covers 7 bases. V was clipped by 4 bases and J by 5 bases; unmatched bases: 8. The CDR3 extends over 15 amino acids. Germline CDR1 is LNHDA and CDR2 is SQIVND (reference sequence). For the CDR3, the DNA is TGTGCCAGTAGTACGCGACAGGGTTTGTATCAGCCCCAGCATTTT. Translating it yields CASSTRQGLYQPQHF.

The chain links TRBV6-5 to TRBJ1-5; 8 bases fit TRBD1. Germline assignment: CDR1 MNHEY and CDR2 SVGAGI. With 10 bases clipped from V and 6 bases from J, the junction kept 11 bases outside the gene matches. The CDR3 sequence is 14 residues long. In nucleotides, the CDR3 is TGTGCCATGGGAGGGACAGGAGATATTCAGCCCCAGCATTTT. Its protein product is CAMGGTGDIQPQHF.

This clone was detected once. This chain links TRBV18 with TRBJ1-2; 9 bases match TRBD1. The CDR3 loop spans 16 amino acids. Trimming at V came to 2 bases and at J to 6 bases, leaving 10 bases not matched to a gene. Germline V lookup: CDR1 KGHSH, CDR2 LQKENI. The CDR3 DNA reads TGTGCCAGCTCACCAAAAACAGGGGGCGAGAACAATGGCTACACCTTC. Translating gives CASSPKTGGENNGYTF.

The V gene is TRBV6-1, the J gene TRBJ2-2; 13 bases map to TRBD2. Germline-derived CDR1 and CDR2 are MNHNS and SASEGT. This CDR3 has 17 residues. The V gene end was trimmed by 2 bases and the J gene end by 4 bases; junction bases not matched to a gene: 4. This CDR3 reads CASSERLAGGPTGELFF. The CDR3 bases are TGTGCCAGCAGTGAACGACTAGCGGGAGGACCCACCGGGGAGCTGTTTTTT.

The CDR3 coding sequence is TGTGCCAGCAGCCGGGACAGCCGTCAGCCCCAGCATTTT. Amino acid sequence: CASSRDSRQPQHF. The genes are TRBV5-8 and TRBJ1-5; 7 nucleotides match TRBD1. CDR1 is SGHTS, CDR2 YDEGEE, per germline. This CDR3 has 13 residues. The J segment lost 6 bases and the V segment lost 4 bases, leaving 4 bases of the junction unmatched.

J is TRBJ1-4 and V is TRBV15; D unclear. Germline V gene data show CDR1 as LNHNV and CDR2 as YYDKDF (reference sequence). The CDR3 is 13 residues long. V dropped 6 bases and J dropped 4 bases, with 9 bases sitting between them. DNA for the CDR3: TGTGCCACCAGGGGATTCGGTAATGAAAAACTGTTTTTT. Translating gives CATRGFGNEKLFF.

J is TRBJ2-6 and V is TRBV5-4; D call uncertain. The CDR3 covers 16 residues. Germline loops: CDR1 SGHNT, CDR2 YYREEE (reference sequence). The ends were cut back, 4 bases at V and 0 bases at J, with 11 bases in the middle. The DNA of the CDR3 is TGTGCCAGCAGCCCGCGAGTGCCCTCTGGGGCCAACGTCCTGACTTTC. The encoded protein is CASSPRVPSGANVLTF.